These 28 T cell receptor beta chains originate from one sample sequenced in a study of vaccination effects on CD4 cells after COVID-19. The assay was immunoSEQ multiplex PCR, and TCRdb's table has in-frame clones only and misses some. The profile covers roughly 59,000 clones, with about 78% appearing a single time and 2% taken by the ten largest. Ahead of sequencing, the ViraFEST assay grew antigen-specific CD4+ T cells using viral peptide pools. The authors isolated CD4+ T cells after 10 days of culture. Two-dose BNT162b2 or mRNA-1273 vaccination was given to participants. Antigen specificity for these receptors is unknown. Sequencing used CD4+ T cells from PBMCs cultured with HCoV-OC43 spike peptides, obtained after COVID-19 vaccination. Subset specified: HCoV-OC43 spike overlapping peptide pool stimulation. The receptors derive from a human donor who received a COVID-19 vaccine.

The chain joins TRBV6-5 to TRBJ2-5; TRBD1 matches at 12 bases. This CDR3 comprises 14 residues. The germline V gene has CDR1 MNHEY and CDR2 SVGAGI. V lost 5 bases, J lost 5 bases, and 3 bases stayed unmatched. CDR3 loop: CASSTGQGAETQYF. CDR3 DNA sequence: TGTGCCAGCAGTACGGGACAGGGGGCTGAGACCCAGTACTTC.

The chain is built from TRBV6-6 and TRBJ2-3; 7 nucleotides match TRBD2. The V gene's germline CDR1 is MNHNY and CDR2 SVGAGI (reference sequence). The J segment lost 4 bases and the V segment lost 6 bases, leaving 4 bases of the junction unmatched. This CDR3 has 13 residues. The CDR3 reads CASRGGSADTQYF. The CDR3, as DNA: TGTGCCAGCAGGGGGGGGTCTGCAGATACGCAGTATTTT.

This chain uses TRBV5-1 with TRBJ1-2; the D gene is possibly TRBD1 (5 bases). Germline-derived CDR1 and CDR2 are SGHRS and YFSETQ. The CDR3 contains 14 residues. Trimming took 4 bases from V and 3 from J, leaving 13 bases between them. The CDR3 loop reads CASSLEGQDYGYTF. The CDR3 DNA reads TGCGCCAGCAGCCTGGAGGGGCAGGACTATGGCTACACCTTC.

The chain is built from TRBV3-1 (or the pseudogene TRBV3-2) and TRBJ2-3, with a weak D call TRBD2 (7 bases). Trimming shortened V by 1 base and J by 6 bases, and 17 bases separated the two germline ends. CDR3 length: 16 residues. Germline values: CDR1 LGHDT, CDR2 YNNKEL (reference sequence). The CDR3 sequence is CASSQAPGPGGDTQYF. The CDR3 region has the DNA TGTGCCAGCAGCCAAGCCCCGGGACCGGGGGGCGATACGCAGTATTTT.

The J gene is TRBJ2-3, the V gene TRBV19; tentatively, D is TRBD1 or TRBD2 (6 bases each). Trimming left V 3 bases short and J 7 bases short, with 17 bases between. This CDR3 is built from 15 residues. Germline V gene lookup returns CDR1 LNHDA and CDR2 SQIVND (reference sequence). The CDR3 region is CASSIGGPLVNTQYF. The CDR3 DNA reads as TGTGCCAGTAGTATTGGGGGGCCCCTAGTCAATACGCAGTATTTT.

This clone appeared a few times. The chain joins TRBV4-1 to TRBJ1-1; D is uncertain. The CDR3 extends over 14 amino acids. V shed 5 bases and J shed 1 base, with 11 bases lying between them. The germline CDR1 and CDR2 sequences are MGHRA and YSYEKL. The CDR3 loop reads CASSLGGPNTEAFF. In DNA form, the CDR3 reads TGCGCCAGCAGCTTAGGCGGACCGAACACTGAAGCTTTCTTT.

This rearrangement joins TRBV5-1 to TRBJ1-2, with TRBD1 as a possible D gene (6 bases). CDR1 is SGHRS and CDR2 is YFSETQ in the germline V gene. The CDR3 is 13 amino acids. The V end was cut by 0 bases, the J end by 8 bases, with 11 bases between. For the CDR3, the DNA is TGCGCCAGCAGCTTGGCAGGGGCGGGCGGCTACACCTTC. Translating it yields CASSLAGAGGYTF.

This chain uses TRBV6-6 with TRBJ1-6; possibly TRBD1 for D (6 bases). In germline, CDR1 is MNHNY, CDR2 SVGAGI (reference sequence). The length of the CDR3 is 13 residues. Trimming stripped 6 bases from V and 5 bases from J, with 8 bases between. The CDR3 region is CASRQGNNSPLHF. The DNA of the CDR3 is TGTGCCAGCAGACAGGGAAATAATTCACCCCTCCACTTT.

This clone was detected a few times. The chain carries TRBV7-2 and TRBJ1-1; D gene uncertain. The CDR3 consists of 15 residues. With 4 bases removed from V and 7 bases from J, the gap between germline ends came to 19 bases. The germline gives CDR1 SGHTA, CDR2 FQGNSA. The DNA of the CDR3 is TGTGCCAGCAGCTCGATCAGAGGACTGAGGAGTGAAGCTTTCTTT. As protein: CASSSIRGLRSEAFF.

This clone was counted only a few times. This chain joins TRBV14 and TRBJ2-7, with TRBD2 matching 13 bases. CDR3 length equals 18 residues. V was pared by 1 base and J by 0 bases, with 6 bases of the junction left unmatched. Germline assignment: CDR1 SGHDN and CDR2 FVKESK. CDR3 protein: CASSQGRLAGGNSYEQYV. The CDR3 region has the DNA TGTGCCAGCAGCCAAGGAAGACTAGCGGGGGGCAACTCCTACGAGCAGTACGTC.

This chain uses TRBV30 with TRBJ1-4; the D is unclear. The germline V gene encodes CDR1 GTSNPN and CDR2 SVGIG (reference sequence). The CDR3 is made up of 16 amino acids. V was shortened by 0 bases and J by 0 bases, with 11 bases between the two germline ends. CDR3 sequence reads: CAWSVKGWATNEKLFF. The CDR3 nucleotides are TGTGCCTGGAGTGTAAAGGGATGGGCAACTAATGAAAAACTGTTTTTT. Filled out from reference TRBV30 and TRBJ1-4, the complete variable domain reads SQTIHQWPATLVQPVGSPLSLECTVEGTSNPNLYWYRQAAGRGLQLLFYSVGIGQISSEVPQNLSASRPQDRQFILSSKKLLLSDSGFYLCAWSVKGWATNEKLFFGSGTQLSVL.

The chain couples TRBV5-1 to TRBJ2-6, with 11 bases lining up with TRBD2. In germline, CDR1 is SGHRS, CDR2 YFSETQ. CDR3 length: 18 residues. Trimming took 0 bases from V and 2 from J; bases not matched to a gene: 4. The CDR3 protein is CASSLGMTSGAGANVLTF. The CDR3 region has the DNA TGCGCCAGCAGCTTGGGTATGACTAGCGGGGCTGGGGCCAACGTCCTGACTTTC.

Only a few counts were recorded for this clone. J is TRBJ1-5 and V is TRBV28; weak D call: TRBD1 (5 bases). V lost 8 bases and J lost 9, with 14 bases in between. CDR1 MDHEN and CDR2 SYDVKM come from the germline V gene. CDR3 length equals 12 residues. The CDR3 loop is CASRGGGRPQHF. In DNA, the CDR3 is TGTGCCAGCCGTGGGGGAGGGCGGCCCCAGCATTTT.

The CDR3 is CAWTGQGDSPLHF. In nucleotides, the CDR3 is TGTGCCTGGACCGGACAGGGGGATTCACCCCTCCACTTT. The chain is built from TRBV30 and TRBJ1-6, with TRBD1 matching over 10 bases. Unmatched junction bases numbered 2, after V lost 4 bases and J lost 8 bases. The germline V gene encodes CDR1 GTSNPN and CDR2 SVGIG (reference sequence). This CDR3 is built from 13 residues.

This clone occurred a few times. The V call is TRBV5-5, the J call TRBJ1-4, with 12 bases fitting TRBD1. This CDR3 has 17 amino acids. With V trimmed by 4 bases and J by 4 bases, 8 bases remained unmatched. From germline, CDR1 is SGHKS and CDR2 YYEKEE (reference sequence). The CDR3 DNA reads TGTGCCAGCAGCCCGGGACAGGGGGCAAGGGATAATGAAAAACTGTTTTTT. Translation gives CASSPGQGARDNEKLFF.

V is TRBV18 and J is TRBJ2-5; TRBD2 matches at 9 bases. This CDR3 is built from 13 residues. The V gene end was trimmed by 4 bases and the J gene end by 5 bases; junction bases not matched to a gene: 2. Germline assignment: CDR1 KGHSH and CDR2 LQKENI. CDR3 nucleotides: TGTGCCAGCTCACTTGGACTAGCGGAGACCCAGTACTTC. Amino acid sequence: CASSLGLAETQYF.

In its sample, this clone was seen a few times. V usage is TRBV10-1 and J usage is TRBJ2-2; D may be TRBD1 (5 bases). There are 12 residues in the CDR3. Trimming pared 6 bases from V and 6 bases from J, leaving 8 bases between. Germline V lookup: CDR1 WNHNN, CDR2 SYGVQD (reference sequence). DNA for the CDR3: TGCGCCAGCAGCCAAGGGGCCGGGGAGCTGTTTTTT. Amino acid sequence: CASSQGAGELFF.

The V call is TRBV7-2, the J call TRBJ2-1; D uncertain. This CDR3 has 12 amino acids. CDR1 is SGHTA, CDR2 FQGNSA, per germline. Trimming cost V 3 bases and J 4 bases, with 4 bases left between them. The CDR3 sequence: CASSFNYNEQFF. CDR3 nucleotide sequence: TGTGCCAGCAGCTTTAATTACAATGAGCAGTTCTTC.

J is TRBJ2-1 and V is TRBV3-1 (or the pseudogene TRBV3-2); D is uncertain. Trimming left V 0 bases short and J 2 bases short, with 11 bases between. Germline V CDR1 and CDR2: LGHDT, YNNKEL (reference sequence). The CDR3 length is 16 residues. The CDR3 reads CASSQDSREPYNEQFF. The CDR3 coding sequence is TGTGCCAGCAGCCAAGATTCTAGAGAGCCCTACAATGAGCAGTTCTTC.

The chain links TRBV5-6 to TRBJ1-1, with TRBD1 matching 11 bases. Germline V gene data show CDR1 as SGHDT and CDR2 as YYEEEE. This CDR3 comprises 15 residues. V lost 4 bases to trimming and J lost 4 bases; unmatched junction nucleotides: 6. CDR3 nucleotides: TGTGCCAGCAGCCAGCTAGGGACAGGGGGCACTGAAGCTTTCTTT. Its protein product is CASSQLGTGGTEAFF. The full variable domain, its missing parts supplied by reference TRBV5-6 and TRBJ1-1, is DAGVTQSPTHLIKTRGQQVTLRCSPKSGHDTVSWYQQALGQGPQFIFQYYEEEERQRGNFPDRFSGHQFPNYSSELNVNALLLGDSALYLCASSQLGTGGTEAFFGQGTRLTVV.

The chain recombines TRBV19 with TRBJ1-5; D remains ambiguous. The V and J ends lost 1 base and 2 bases respectively, with 9 bases between them. Germline V lookup: CDR1 LNHDA, CDR2 SQIVND (reference sequence). The CDR3 runs to 15 residues. The CDR3, as DNA: TGTGCCAGTAGTATAGTTGGGCTACGCAATCAGCCCCAGCATTTT. It yields the protein CASSIVGLRNQPQHF.

The rearrangement uses TRBV4-1 and TRBJ2-5; D perhaps matches TRBD2 (5 bases). Germline assignment: CDR1 MGHRA and CDR2 YSYEKL. Trimming took 6 bases from V and 7 from J, leaving 18 bases between them. This CDR3 contains 14 residues. In nucleotides, the CDR3 is TGCGCCAGCAGTCTAAGGACTGGCGAGGGGACCCAGTACTTC. Translating it yields CASSLRTGEGTQYF.

This chain's CDR3 is CASNPWGQSYGYTF. DNA of the CDR3: TGTGCCAGCAACCCCTGGGGACAGTCCTATGGCTACACCTTC. This chain connects TRBV28 to TRBJ1-2, with 7 positions matching TRBD1. The length of the CDR3 is 14 residues. From germline, CDR1 is MDHEN and CDR2 SYDVKM. V gave up 7 bases and J gave up 4 bases; unmatched junction bases: 9.

The V call is TRBV19, the J call TRBJ2-2; D not certain. Trimming removed 5 bases at V and 6 bases at J, with 10 bases between. The CDR3 has 13 amino acids. Looked up from germline, CDR1 is LNHDA and CDR2 is SQIVND (reference sequence). Here the CDR3 reads CASSPSPAGELFF. DNA for the CDR3: TGTGCCAGTAGTCCGAGTCCGGCCGGGGAGCTGTTTTTT.

The genes are TRBV6-5 and TRBJ1-1; D gene uncertain. This CDR3 contains 13 residues. V dropped 8 bases and J dropped 1 base, with 11 bases sitting between them. CDR1 and CDR2 (germline): MNHEY, SVGAGI. The CDR3 protein is CASSERSNTEAFF. The DNA of the CDR3 is TGTGCCAGCTCTGAGAGGTCGAACACTGAAGCTTTCTTT.

This clone was counted between two and nine times. The chain is built from TRBV3-1 (or the pseudogene TRBV3-2) and TRBJ1-1; 7 bases are shared with TRBD1. CDR1 and CDR2 (germline): LGHDT, YNNKEL (reference sequence). V shed 3 bases, J shed 1 base, and the junction held 5 bases outside the gene matches. The CDR3 is made up of 15 amino acids. The CDR3 sequence is CASSQGDRKNTEAFF. The CDR3, as DNA: TGTGCCAGCAGCCAGGGGGACAGAAAGAACACTGAAGCTTTCTTT.

The J gene is TRBJ2-2, the V gene TRBV5-1; no reliable D call. Trimming stripped 1 base from V and 6 bases from J, with 7 bases between. Germline-derived CDR1 and CDR2 are SGHRS and YFSETQ. There are 13 residues in the CDR3. CDR3 sequence reads: CASSLQVPGELFF. The CDR3, as DNA: TGCGCCAGCAGCTTGCAGGTCCCCGGGGAGCTGTTTTTT.

The chain recombines TRBV21-1 with TRBJ1-6; the table's D call of TRBD1 was not tested on the DNA. TRBV21-1 is flagged as a pseudogene. The CDR3 loop spans 14 amino acids. The CDR3 DNA is TGTGCCAGCAGCGGGACAGAGTATAATTCACCCCTCCACTTT. Amino acids: CASSGTEYNSPLHF.